This entry is about one T cell receptor (beta chain). As yet, its antigen is unknown. This CDR3 comprises 14 residues. Germline loops: CDR1 MNHEY, CDR2 SVGAGI. The V end was cut by 5 bases, the J end by 6 bases, with 16 bases between. This entry belongs to a study of shared clonotypes between healthy human individuals. TCRdb keeps only in-frame clones here, not all; method: immunoSEQ multiplex PCR. In the table there are some 1,400,000 clones, about 96% of which are singletons. Study-wide results and limits: In contrast to clonotypes shared by all four donors, non-shared clonotypes had lower generation probabilities.

The source material was naive CD4+ T cells sorted from blood. Subset defined: CD45RA+ positively selected. The TCR originated in a man aged 30-40 years in good health. The rearrangement links TRBV6-5 to TRBJ1-1; D remains unclear. CDR3 region: CASSTYISRAEAFF. The DNA of the CDR3 is TGTGCCAGCAGTACCTACATCTCTCGTGCTGAAGCTTTCTTT.